Listed here are 7 T cell receptor beta chains from one sample, sequenced in a study of blood T cell repertoires in COVID-19. Repertoires were generated with immunoSEQ multiplex PCR, while TCRdb's copy carries only in-frame clones and drops some. Among under 200,000 clones, approximately 91% were seen once, and the ten largest hold roughly 4.5%. Sample: peripheral blood. The receptor set was obtained from a man between 18 and 35 years old with COVID-19, enrolled during active disease.

V is TRBV28 and J is TRBJ1-1; 7 positions agree with TRBD1. Unmatched junction bases numbered 5, after V lost 6 bases and J lost 1 base. The CDR3 covers 14 residues. CDR1 MDHEN and CDR2 SYDVKM come from the germline V gene. The CDR3 DNA follows: TGTGCCAGCAGAGGGGACAGAAGGAACACTGAAGCTTTCTTT. Its protein is CASRGDRRNTEAFF.

A single count supports this clone. This rearrangement joins TRBV9 to TRBJ2-7; the match to TRBD2 covers 9 bases. The CDR3 covers 18 residues. With V trimmed by 3 bases and J by 1 base, 14 bases remained unmatched. CDR1 and CDR2 (germline): SGDLS, YYNGEE. CDR3 amino acids: CASSANPGLAKSSYEQYF. The CDR3 DNA reads as TGTGCCAGCAGCGCCAATCCCGGACTAGCGAAATCTTCCTACGAGCAGTACTTC.

This clone has only one observation. The rearrangement joins TRBV4-2 to TRBJ2-6; 10 bases align to TRBD1. The germline V gene has CDR1 LGHNA and CDR2 YNFKEQ. This CDR3 comprises 18 residues. V lost 0 bases and J lost 4; bases outside the gene matches: 6. CDR3 sequence (DNA): TGTGCCAGCAGCCAAGATCTTGGACAGGGGGAAGGGGCCAACGTCCTGACTTTC. Protein sequence: CASSQDLGQGEGANVLTF.

CDR3 protein: CASSLGRDYGYTF. The CDR3 DNA is TGTGCCAGCAGTTTGGGGAGGGACTATGGCTACACCTTC. This chain uses TRBV28 with TRBJ1-2; no reliable D call. V lost 3 bases and J 3 bases, leaving 8 bases between the germline ends. This CDR3 region has 13 residues. Germline CDR1 reads MDHEN; CDR2 reads SYDVKM.

V is TRBV5-1 and J is TRBJ2-2, with 9 nucleotides matching TRBD1. The CDR3 spans 15 residues. The junction had 0 bases not matched to a gene; V was cut back by 0 bases and J by 3 bases. The germline V gene has CDR1 SGHRS and CDR2 YFSETQ. The CDR3 region is CASSLGTGDTGELFF. The CDR3 DNA follows: TGCGCCAGCAGCTTGGGGACAGGGGACACCGGGGAGCTGTTTTTT.

The V gene is TRBV5-1, the J gene TRBJ2-7, with TRBD2 matching 8 bases. Germline values: CDR1 SGHRS, CDR2 YFSETQ. This CDR3 comprises 13 residues. V shed 4 bases and J 5 bases; nucleotides not matched to a gene: 5. The CDR3 loop reads CASSGTSIDEQYF. DNA of the CDR3: TGCGCCAGCAGCGGGACTAGTATCGACGAGCAGTACTTC.

This sequence joins TRBV7-8 and TRBJ1-2, with 11 bases lining up with TRBD1. Looked up from germline, CDR1 is SGHVS and CDR2 is FQNEAQ. The CDR3 has 15 amino acids. V shed 5 bases, J shed 8 bases, and the junction held 10 bases outside the gene matches. The CDR3 sequence is CASSLSRTGGPGYTF. CDR3 in DNA: TGTGCCAGCAGCCTTAGCCGGACAGGGGGCCCGGGCTACACCTTC.